Listed here is a single T cell receptor beta chain. Its matching antigen is unknown. The entry originates in a study of cytomegalovirus exposure and HLA in healthy donors. Study-level background: There were 350 to 400 genotyped donors. Of these, about 81% fell in the genetic ancestry cluster associated with self-reported Caucasian donors. Notes on the study in general: Reportedly, cytomegalovirus status was diagnosed with high sensitivity and specificity.

Vbeta (60) and Jbeta (13) primers were used in the PCR. Measured with immunoSEQ multiplex PCR; TCRdb has only the in-frame clones, and not every one. The table lists 150,000 to 200,000 clones, approximately 80% of them singletons. The CDR3 runs 13 residues. Losses at the gene ends were 10 bases for V and 5 bases for J; bases not matched to a gene: 9. CDR1 MNHNY and CDR2 SVGAGI come from the germline V gene (reference sequence). J is TRBJ2-5 and V is TRBV6-6; TRBD1 agrees at 8 bases. The sequenced material came from PBMCs. This clonotype was sampled from a man aged 18 to 29 in good health and CMV-seropositive. The DNA of the CDR3 is TGTGCCACTCGGGACAGGCTTCGGGAGACCCAGTACTTC. Translated: CATRDRLRETQYF.